A selection of T cell receptor beta chains follows, all from one sample in a study of Graves' ophthalmopathy and Graves' hyperthyroidism. TCRdb re-analysed the multiplex PCR reads in MiXCR, keeping a single row per CDR3 protein. The top ten clones hold over 8% of a sample with roughly 480,000 distinct CDR3 sequences, over 13% of them seen once. Input material: blood. These receptor sequences come from a woman in her 30s with Graves' ophthalmopathy. Each CDR3 is given with its conserved first and last residue. A D gene is named only where the DNA matches it firmly. The size entry is marked missing in some rows and otherwise reads once, few, many or a size class.

j_call: TRBJ2-7; v_call: TRBV11-2; d_call: TRBD2; clone_size: many; cdr3_aa: CASSLERAGGSYEQYF; cdr3_nt: TGTGCCAGCAGCTTAGAGCGCGCGGGGGGGTCCTACGAGCAGTACTTC
j_call: TRBJ1-2; v_call: TRBV20-1; d_call: TRBD1; clone_size: many; cdr3_aa: CSARRDRSYGYTF; cdr3_nt: TGCAGTGCTAGACGGGACAGGAGCTATGGCTACACCTTC
j_call: TRBJ1-1; v_call: TRBV11-2; d_call: NA; clone_size: NA; cdr3_aa: CASSLVDSTEAFF; cdr3_nt: TGTGCCAGCAGCTTGGTTGACAGCACTGAAGCTTTCTTT
j_call: TRBJ2-5; v_call: TRBV6-5; d_call: TRBD1; clone_size: many; cdr3_aa: CASSYSGGEETQYF; cdr3_nt: TGTGCCAGCAGTTACTCAGGGGGCGAAGAGACCCAGTACTTC
j_call: TRBJ2-2; v_call: TRBV12-3/TRBV12-4; d_call: NA; clone_size: many; cdr3_aa: CASTSLTGELFF; cdr3_nt: TGTGCCAGCACCTCTCTCACCGGGGAGCTGTTTTTT
j_call: TRBJ2-5; v_call: TRBV30; d_call: TRBD2; clone_size: many; cdr3_aa: CAYQTSGGLRGETQYF; cdr3_nt: TGTGCCTACCAGACTAGCGGGGGGTTGAGAGGAGAGACCCAGTACTTC
j_call: TRBJ1-2; v_call: TRBV20-1; d_call: NA; clone_size: many; cdr3_aa: CSATLERWGANYGYTF; cdr3_nt: TGCAGTGCCACCTTAGAGAGATGGGGGGCTAACTATGGCTACACCTTC
j_call: TRBJ2-6; v_call: TRBV7-9; d_call: TRBD1; clone_size: many; cdr3_aa: CASTRGGGVTGANVLTF; cdr3_nt: TGTGCCAGCACCCGAGGGGGCGGCGTGACTGGGGCCAACGTCCTGACTTTC
j_call: TRBJ2-5; v_call: TRBV28; d_call: TRBD2; clone_size: NA; cdr3_aa: CASRAPLAGRETQYF; cdr3_nt: TGTGCCAGCAGAGCCCCCCTAGCGGGGCGAGAGACCCAGTACTTC
j_call: TRBJ2-3; v_call: TRBV30; d_call: TRBD2; clone_size: few; cdr3_aa: CAWMVAGGITDTQYF; cdr3_nt: TGTGCCTGGATGGTAGCGGGAGGCATCACAGATACGCAGTATTTT
j_call: TRBJ1-5; v_call: TRBV11-2; d_call: NA; clone_size: few; cdr3_aa: CASSLSLGGQPQHF; cdr3_nt: TGTGCCAGCAGCTTATCACTGGGGGGTCAGCCCCAGCATTTT
j_call: TRBJ2-7; v_call: TRBV20-1; d_call: TRBD1; clone_size: many; cdr3_aa: CSATNTGTGGSVRYEQYF; cdr3_nt: TGCAGTGCTACGAACACCGGGACAGGGGGCTCTGTTCGCTACGAGCAGTACTTC
j_call: TRBJ2-2; v_call: TRBV6-1; d_call: NA; clone_size: many; cdr3_aa: CASSETGELFF; cdr3_nt: TGTGCCAGCAGTGAAACCGGGGAGCTGTTTTTT
j_call: TRBJ2-7; v_call: TRBV7-9; d_call: NA; clone_size: many; cdr3_aa: CASSTLRFTDYEQYF; cdr3_nt: TGTGCCAGCAGCACCCTAAGGTTCACGGACTACGAGCAGTACTTC
j_call: TRBJ2-5; v_call: TRBV6-2/TRBV6-3; d_call: NA; clone_size: many; cdr3_aa: CASSYRRGAGTLRRETQYF; cdr3_nt: TGTGCCAGCAGTTACCGGCGGGGTGCCGGGACACTGCGCAGAGAGACCCAGTACTTC
j_call: TRBJ1-1; v_call: TRBV28; d_call: NA; clone_size: many; cdr3_aa: CASSGPPVSTEAFF; cdr3_nt: TGTGCCAGCAGTGGGCCTCCGGTTTCGACTGAAGCTTTCTTT
j_call: TRBJ2-2; v_call: TRBV7-8; d_call: TRBD1; clone_size: many; cdr3_aa: CASSPGQATGELFF; cdr3_nt: TGTGCCAGCAGCCCCGGACAGGCCACCGGGGAGCTGTTTTTT
j_call: TRBJ2-4; v_call: TRBV20-1; d_call: NA; clone_size: many; cdr3_aa: CSAPPRAGNIKYF; cdr3_nt: TGCAGTGCCCCCCCCCGGGCGGGAAACATTAAGTACTTC
j_call: TRBJ2-2; v_call: TRBV5-1; d_call: NA; clone_size: many; cdr3_aa: CASRPGDTGELFF; cdr3_nt: TGCGCCAGCAGGCCCGGGGACACCGGGGAGCTGTTTTTT
j_call: TRBJ1-3; v_call: TRBV5-1; d_call: TRBD1; clone_size: many; cdr3_aa: CASSQGQGGRNTIYF; cdr3_nt: TGCGCCAGCAGCCAGGGACAGGGCGGCAGGAACACCATATATTTT
j_call: TRBJ2-4; v_call: TRBV30; d_call: TRBD1; clone_size: NA; cdr3_aa: CAWSVGQGDIQYF; cdr3_nt: TGTGCCTGGAGTGTGGGACAGGGAGACATTCAGTACTTC
j_call: TRBJ2-7; v_call: TRBV12-5; d_call: NA; clone_size: NA; cdr3_aa: CASGLIVGPANYEQYF; cdr3_nt: TGTGCTAGTGGTTTGATTGTGGGGCCGGCAAATTACGAGCAGTACTTC
j_call: TRBJ2-5; v_call: TRBV5-6; d_call: NA; clone_size: few; cdr3_aa: CASSPSPIVEETQYF; cdr3_nt: TGTGCCAGCAGCCCCTCTCCGATAGTCGAGGAGACCCAGTACTTC
j_call: TRBJ2-5; v_call: TRBV4-1; d_call: NA; clone_size: many; cdr3_aa: CASSLGVLETQYF; cdr3_nt: TGCGCCAGCAGCTTGGGCGTTTTGGAGACCCAGTACTTC